This T cell receptor (gamma chain) was found in a study of Vδ1+ human thymocytes. This CDR3 comprises 9 residues. Germline CDR1 reads EGSTGY; CDR2 reads YDSYTSSV. Study-level findings and limits: In the thymus, TRG and TRD repertoires looked highly polyclonal with Gaussian CDR3 lengths.

Notes on this clone: Its antigen is as yet unknown.

The template was reverse-transcribed extracted RNA. Pooled V-gene forward primers with one constant-region reverse primer generated the CDR3 amplicons by multiplex PCR. TCRdb repeated clone calling on the multiplex PCR reads with CATT. The repertoire consists of approximately 9,400 gamma-chain clones, with 56% occurring once and the leading ten covering approximately 1.5%. This sequence was found in a girl under three years old who had congenital heart surgery. The sequencing input was Vdelta1+ gamma-delta thymocytes from the thymus. Subset meaning: FACS-sorted CD3+ TCRalphabeta- TCRVdelta1+ TCRVdelta2- thymocytes. TRGV4 is the V gene, and the J gene was not called. As DNA, the CDR3 is TGTGCCGACAGGGGGAAGGGGCTCTTT. Amino acid sequence: CADRGKGLF.